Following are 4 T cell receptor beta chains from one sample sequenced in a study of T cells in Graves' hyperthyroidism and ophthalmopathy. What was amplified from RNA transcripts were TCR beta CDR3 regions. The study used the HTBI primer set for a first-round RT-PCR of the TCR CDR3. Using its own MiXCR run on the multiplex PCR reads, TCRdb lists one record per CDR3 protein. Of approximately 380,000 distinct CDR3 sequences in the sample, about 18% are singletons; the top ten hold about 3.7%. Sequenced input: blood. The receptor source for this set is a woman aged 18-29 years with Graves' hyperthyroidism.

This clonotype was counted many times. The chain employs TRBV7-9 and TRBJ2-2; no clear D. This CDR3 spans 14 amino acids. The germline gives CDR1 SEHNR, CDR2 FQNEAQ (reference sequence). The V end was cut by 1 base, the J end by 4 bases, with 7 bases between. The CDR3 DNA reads TGTGCCAGCAGCTTAGGAAGTGGCACCGGGGAGCTGTTTTTT. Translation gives CASSLGSGTGELFF.

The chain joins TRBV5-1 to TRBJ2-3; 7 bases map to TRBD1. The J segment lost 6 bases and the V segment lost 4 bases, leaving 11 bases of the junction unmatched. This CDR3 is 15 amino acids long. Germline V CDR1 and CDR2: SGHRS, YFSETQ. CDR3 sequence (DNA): TGCGCCAGCAGCCTGGGGACAGCGGTTGGGGATACGCAGTATTTT. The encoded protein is CASSLGTAVGDTQYF. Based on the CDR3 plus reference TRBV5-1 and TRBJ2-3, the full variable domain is KAGVTQTPRYLIKTRGQQVTLSCSPISGHRSVSWYQQTPGQGLQFLFEYFSETQRNKGNFPGRFSGRQFSNSRSEMNVSTLELGDSALYLCASSLGTAVGDTQYFGPGTRLTVL.

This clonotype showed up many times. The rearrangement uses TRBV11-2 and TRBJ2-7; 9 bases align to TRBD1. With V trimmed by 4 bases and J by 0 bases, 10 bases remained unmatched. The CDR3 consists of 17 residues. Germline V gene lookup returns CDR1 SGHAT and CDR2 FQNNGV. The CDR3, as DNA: TGTGCCAGCAGCTCCCTACAGGGGGCCCGCCGCTCCTACGAGCAGTACTTC. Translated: CASSSLQGARRSYEQYF. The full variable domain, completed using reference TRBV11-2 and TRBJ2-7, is EAGVAQSPRYKIIEKRQSVAFWCNPISGHATLYWYQQILGQGPKLLIQFQNNGVVDDSQLPKDRFSAERLKGVDSTLKIQPAKLEDSAVYLCASSSLQGARRSYEQYFGPGTRLTVT.

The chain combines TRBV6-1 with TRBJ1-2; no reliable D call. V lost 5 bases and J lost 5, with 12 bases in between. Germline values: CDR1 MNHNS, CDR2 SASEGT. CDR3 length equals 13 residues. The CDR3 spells CASSPGPQYGYTF. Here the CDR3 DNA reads TGTGCCAGCAGTCCCGGGCCGCAATATGGCTACACCTTC.